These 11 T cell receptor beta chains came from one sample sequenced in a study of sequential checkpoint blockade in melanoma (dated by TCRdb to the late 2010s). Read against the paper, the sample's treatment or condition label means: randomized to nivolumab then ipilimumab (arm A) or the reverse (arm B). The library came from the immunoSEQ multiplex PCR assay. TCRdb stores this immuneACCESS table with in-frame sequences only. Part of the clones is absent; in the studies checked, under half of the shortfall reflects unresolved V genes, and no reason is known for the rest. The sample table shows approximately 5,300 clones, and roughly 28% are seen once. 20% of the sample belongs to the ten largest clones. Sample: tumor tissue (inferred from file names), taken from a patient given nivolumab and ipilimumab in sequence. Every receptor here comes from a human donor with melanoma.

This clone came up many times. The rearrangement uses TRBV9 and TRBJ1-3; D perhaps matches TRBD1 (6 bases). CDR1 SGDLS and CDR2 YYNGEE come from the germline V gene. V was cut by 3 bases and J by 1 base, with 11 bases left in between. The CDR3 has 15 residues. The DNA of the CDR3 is TGTGCCAGCAGCGACCCCAGGGGTTCTGGAAACACCATATATTTT. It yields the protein CASSDPRGSGNTIYF.

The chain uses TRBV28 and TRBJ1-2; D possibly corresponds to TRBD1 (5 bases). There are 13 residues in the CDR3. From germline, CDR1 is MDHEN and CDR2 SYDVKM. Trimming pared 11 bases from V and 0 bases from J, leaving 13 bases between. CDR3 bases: TGTGCCGCCGTGCCAGGGCCTAACTATGGCTACACCTTC. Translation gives CAAVPGPNYGYTF.

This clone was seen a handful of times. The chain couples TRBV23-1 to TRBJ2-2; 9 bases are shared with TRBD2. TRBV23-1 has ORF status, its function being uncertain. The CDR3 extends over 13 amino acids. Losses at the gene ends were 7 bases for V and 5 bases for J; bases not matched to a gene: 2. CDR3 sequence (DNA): TGCGCCAGCATGCTAGCGGGGACCGGGGAGCTGTTTTTT. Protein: CASMLAGTGELFF.

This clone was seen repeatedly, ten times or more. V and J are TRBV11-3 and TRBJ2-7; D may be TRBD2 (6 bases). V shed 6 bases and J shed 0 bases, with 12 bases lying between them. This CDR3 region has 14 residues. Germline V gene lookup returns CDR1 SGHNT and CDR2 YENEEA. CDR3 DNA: TGTGCCAGCAGTTGGGACGGGAGCTCCTACGAGCAGTACTTC. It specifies CASSWDGSSYEQYF.

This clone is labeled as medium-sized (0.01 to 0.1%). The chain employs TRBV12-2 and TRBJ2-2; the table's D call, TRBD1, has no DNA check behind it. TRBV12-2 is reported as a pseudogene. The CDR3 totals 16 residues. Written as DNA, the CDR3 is TGTGCCATACCAACGGGACAGGGCAGCTACACCGGGGAGCTGTTTTTT. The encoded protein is CAIPTGQGSYTGELFF.

Written as DNA, the CDR3 is TGTGCCAGCAGCCCGGTTACCTCCTACGAGCAGTACTTC. Translation gives CASSPVTSYEQYF. The J gene is TRBJ2-7, the V gene TRBV25-1; D gene ambiguous. V shed 6 bases and J shed 0 bases, with 9 bases lying between them. The CDR3 contains 13 residues. Germline values: CDR1 MGHDK, CDR2 SYGVNS.

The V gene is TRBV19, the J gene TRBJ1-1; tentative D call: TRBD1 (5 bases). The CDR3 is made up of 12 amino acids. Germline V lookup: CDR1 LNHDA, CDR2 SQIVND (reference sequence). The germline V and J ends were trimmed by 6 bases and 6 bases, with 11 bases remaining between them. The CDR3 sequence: CASRASGAEAFF. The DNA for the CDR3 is TGTGCCAGTAGGGCTTCGGGGGCTGAAGCTTTCTTT.

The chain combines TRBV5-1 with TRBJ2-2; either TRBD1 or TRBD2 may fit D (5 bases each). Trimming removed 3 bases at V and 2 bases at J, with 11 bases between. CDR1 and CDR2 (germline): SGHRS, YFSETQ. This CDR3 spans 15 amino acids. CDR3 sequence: CASSSRGTNTGELFF. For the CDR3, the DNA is TGCGCCAGCAGCTCCCGGGGCACAAACACCGGGGAGCTGTTTTTT.

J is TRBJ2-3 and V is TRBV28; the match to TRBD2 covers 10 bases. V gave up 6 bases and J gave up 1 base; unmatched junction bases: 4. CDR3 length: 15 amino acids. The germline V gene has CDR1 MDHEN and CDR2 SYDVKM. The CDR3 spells CASSPTSGGTDTQYF. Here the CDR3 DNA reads TGTGCCAGCAGCCCAACTAGCGGGGGCACAGATACGCAGTATTTT.

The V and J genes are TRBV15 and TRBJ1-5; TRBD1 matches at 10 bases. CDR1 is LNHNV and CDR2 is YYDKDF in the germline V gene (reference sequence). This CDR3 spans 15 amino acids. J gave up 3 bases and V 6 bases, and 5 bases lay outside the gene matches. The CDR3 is CATSHGTGDNQPQHF. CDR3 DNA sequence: TGTGCCACCAGTCATGGGACAGGGGACAATCAGCCCCAGCATTTT.

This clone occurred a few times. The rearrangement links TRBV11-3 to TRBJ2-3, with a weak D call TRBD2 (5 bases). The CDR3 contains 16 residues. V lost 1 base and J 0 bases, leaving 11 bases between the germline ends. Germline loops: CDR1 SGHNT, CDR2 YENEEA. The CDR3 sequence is CASSLGLASSTDTQYF. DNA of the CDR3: TGTGCCAGCAGCTTAGGTCTAGCATCTAGCACAGATACGCAGTATTTT.